One and the same sample provided the 21 T cell receptor beta chains below, sequenced in a study of glioma-infiltrating T cells after dendritic cell vaccination (dated by TCRdb to about 2016). Per the publication, the time point label means: after dendritic cell vaccination, including at tumor progression/relapse. The protocol used for the library was the immunoSEQ multiplex PCR assay. TCRdb limited this immuneACCESS table to in-frame rearrangements with V and J called. A share of clones is missing; checked studies link under half to unresolved V genes, and the rest is unexplained. The sample table lists tens of thousands of clones, 75% to 90% of them with a count of one. The ten largest account for approximately 2% of the sample. Sequencing used blood, obtained after dendritic cell vaccination. These receptors were obtained from a human donor with glioblastoma.

The chain has TRBV6-5 and TRBJ2-1; weak D call: TRBD1 (7 bases). Germline assignment: CDR1 MNHEY and CDR2 SVGAGI. Trimming pared 7 bases from V and 7 bases from J, leaving 17 bases between. The CDR3 length is 14 residues. The CDR3, as DNA: TGTGCCAGCACCGAAAGGAGGGGGCGGAATGAGCAGTTCTTC. Its protein product is CASTERRGRNEQFF.

The rearrangement links TRBV28 to TRBJ1-2; TRBD1 agrees at 9 bases. CDR1 and CDR2 (germline): MDHEN, SYDVKM. The CDR3 has 12 amino acids. Losses at the gene ends were 10 bases for V and 7 bases for J; bases not matched to a gene: 7. CDR3 in amino acids: CATRTGDRGYTF. The CDR3 nucleotides are TGTGCCACCCGGACAGGGGACCGTGGCTACACCTTC.

The chain links TRBV19 to TRBJ2-1; D unclear. The germline V gene encodes CDR1 LNHDA and CDR2 SQIVND (reference sequence). Trimming stripped 3 bases from V and 0 bases from J, with 9 bases between. This CDR3 is 15 amino acids long. CDR3 DNA: TGTGCCAGTAGTATTCAGCAGGACTCCTACAATGAGCAGTTCTTC. This gives the protein CASSIQQDSYNEQFF.

The CDR3 DNA sequence: TGTGCCAGCAGTTTTCAGGGGACAGCCGATCAGCCCCAGCATTTT. This codes for CASSFQGTADQPQHF. The chain has TRBV27 and TRBJ1-5; the match to TRBD1 covers 7 bases. The CDR3 spans 15 residues. Trimming at V came to 3 bases and at J to 5 bases, leaving 7 bases not matched to a gene. Germline lookup yields CDR1 MNHEY and CDR2 SMNVEV (reference sequence).

This clone has only one observation. The chain couples TRBV19 to TRBJ2-2; 7 bases line up with TRBD1. The CDR3 extends over 14 amino acids. V shed 7 bases and J 7 bases; nucleotides not matched to a gene: 9. Germline assignment: CDR1 LNHDA and CDR2 SQIVND (reference sequence). CDR3 region: CASTLDRAVGELFF. CDR3 DNA: TGTGCCAGTACCTTAGACAGGGCGGTCGGGGAGCTGTTTTTT.

This clone was seen a few times. The chain couples TRBV5-1 to TRBJ2-5; TRBD2 matches at 7 bases. Germline V gene lookup returns CDR1 SGHRS and CDR2 YFSETQ. This CDR3 spans 17 amino acids. V lost 1 base, J lost 2 bases, and 11 bases stayed unmatched. Here the CDR3 reads CASSLSPSGIRQETQYF. CDR3 DNA: TGCGCCAGCAGCTTGTCTCCCAGCGGGATACGTCAAGAGACCCAGTACTTC.

V and J are TRBV27 and TRBJ1-1; D remains unclear. The germline V and J ends were trimmed by 2 bases and 1 base, with 5 bases remaining between them. CDR3 size: 13 residues. CDR1 and CDR2 from the germline V gene are MNHEY and SMNVEV (reference sequence). CDR3 sequence: CASSLEENTEAFF. For the CDR3, the DNA is TGTGCCAGCAGTTTAGAGGAGAACACTGAAGCTTTCTTT.

This chain connects TRBV19 to TRBJ2-7; D not certain. Germline CDR1 is LNHDA and CDR2 is SQIVND (reference sequence). Trimming pared 4 bases from V and 6 bases from J, leaving 13 bases between. The CDR3 runs to 13 residues. The CDR3 is CASSTAGRSEQYV. The CDR3, as DNA: TGTGCCAGTAGTACGGCAGGAAGGTCCGAGCAGTACGTC.

This clone showed up just once. The chain links TRBV4-2 to TRBJ2-1; D perhaps matches TRBD2 (7 bases). The CDR3 is made up of 15 amino acids. V was shortened by 1 base and J by 4 bases, with 11 bases between the two germline ends. Germline CDR1 and CDR2: LGHNA and YNFKEQ. DNA of the CDR3: TGTGCCAGCAGCCAAGGCGGGGGCGGATACAATGAGCAGTTCTTC. The encoded protein is CASSQGGGGYNEQFF.

The V and J genes are TRBV15 and TRBJ2-3; 10 bases align to TRBD1. The CDR3 runs to 16 residues. V lost 2 bases to trimming and J lost 0 bases; unmatched junction nucleotides: 2. Germline V gives CDR1 LNHNV, CDR2 YYDKDF (reference sequence). The CDR3 is CATSRPGQGSTDTQYF. The DNA for the CDR3 is TGTGCCACCAGCAGACCGGGACAGGGGAGCACAGATACGCAGTATTTT.

This chain links TRBV7-9 with TRBJ1-1; D is unclear. The germline gives CDR1 SEHNR, CDR2 FQNEAQ (reference sequence). V was shortened by 5 bases and J by 0 bases, with 10 bases between the two germline ends. This CDR3 comprises 14 residues. The CDR3 protein is CASSEGFMNTEAFF. The CDR3 coding sequence is TGTGCCAGCAGCGAGGGATTTATGAACACTGAAGCTTTCTTT. Full variable domain (remainder filled in from reference TRBV7-9 and TRBJ1-1): DTGVSQNPRHKITKRGQNVTFRCDPISEHNRLYWYRQTLGQGPEFLTYFQNEAQLEKSRLLSDRFSAERPKGSFSTLEIQRTEQGDSAMYLCASSEGFMNTEAFFGQGTRLTVV.

The chain carries TRBV5-4 and TRBJ1-2; tentative D call: TRBD1 (5 bases). Germline V CDR1 and CDR2: SGHNT, YYREEE (reference sequence). There are 14 residues in the CDR3. Between the trimmed V and J ends, which lost 4 bases and 6 bases, there was a span of 16 bases. CDR3 in amino acids: CASSRSGGTHGYTF. Here the CDR3 DNA reads TGTGCCAGCAGCCGCTCGGGGGGGACCCATGGCTACACCTTC. Looking up the rest from reference TRBV5-4 and TRBJ1-2 gives the full variable domain: ETGVTQSPTHLIKTRGQQVTLRCSSQSGHNTVSWYQQALGQGPQFIFQYYREEENGRGNFPPRFSGLQFPNYSSELNVNALELDDSALYLCASSRSGGTHGYTFGSGTRLTVV.

The CDR3 DNA follows: TGTGCCAGCAGCGTAGGGCAGGGGGCCGGGTATGAGCAGTTCTTC. Its protein is CASSVGQGAGYEQFF. The chain has TRBV9 and TRBJ2-1, with 8 bases aligning to TRBD1. V lost 0 bases and J lost 8; bases outside the gene matches: 7. This CDR3 is 15 amino acids long. CDR1 is SGDLS and CDR2 is YYNGEE in the germline V gene.

This chain uses TRBV29-1 with TRBJ2-7, with 10 bases identical to TRBD2. Unmatched junction bases numbered 11, after V lost 6 bases and J lost 6 bases. This CDR3 spans 14 amino acids. CDR1 is SQVTM and CDR2 is ANQGSEA in the germline V gene. DNA for the CDR3: TGCAGCGTCCCTAGCGGGGGTCCCTCCCTCGAGCAGTACTTC. This encodes CSVPSGGPSLEQYF.

The chain is built from TRBV19 and TRBJ2-2, with 8 bases matching TRBD1. J was trimmed by 4 bases and V by 4 bases; bases with no gene match: 5. The germline V gene has CDR1 LNHDA and CDR2 SQIVND (reference sequence). The CDR3 is made up of 15 amino acids. CDR3 loop: CASSSRDRGTGELFF. The CDR3 nucleotides read TGTGCCAGTAGTAGCCGAGACAGGGGCACCGGGGAGCTGTTTTTT. The whole variable domain, remainder taken from reference TRBV19 and TRBJ2-2, is DGGITQSPKYLFRKEGQNVTLSCEQNLNHDAMYWYRQDPGQGLRLIYYSQIVNDFQKGDIAEGYSVSREKKESFPLTVTSAQKNPTAFYLCASSSRDRGTGELFFGEGSRLTVL.

This chain joins TRBV4-1 and TRBJ1-2; the match to TRBD1 covers 7 bases. This CDR3 comprises 15 residues. Germline CDR1 is MGHRA and CDR2 is YSYEKL. The junction had 8 bases not matched to a gene; V was cut back by 4 bases and J by 3 bases. CDR3 nucleotide sequence: TGCGCCAGCAGCCCCTTTGACAGGGTTCACTATGGCTACACCTTC. Protein product: CASSPFDRVHYGYTF.

The chain couples TRBV2 to TRBJ1-2; 7 nucleotides line up with TRBD1. The CDR3 runs to 13 residues. From germline, CDR1 is SNHLY and CDR2 FYNNEI. The V and J ends lost 7 bases and 6 bases, in that order; junction bases with no gene match: 8. As DNA, the CDR3 is TGTGCCAGCACCATGACAGGGTCTCATGGCTACACCTTC. Residues: CASTMTGSHGYTF.

This clone has only one observation. This chain joins TRBV6-6 and TRBJ1-1, with 9 positions matching TRBD1. The junction had 16 bases not matched to a gene; V was cut back by 6 bases and J by 8 bases. Germline V CDR1 and CDR2: MNHNY, SVGAGI (reference sequence). This CDR3 region has 16 residues. The CDR3 nucleotides read TGTGCCAGCAGGAGACGGGTACAGGGGGCCGAACTAGAAGCTTTCTTT. It yields the protein CASRRRVQGAELEAFF.

V gene TRBV6-6 combines with J gene TRBJ1-1, with D maybe TRBD1 (5 bases). CDR1 is MNHNY and CDR2 is SVGAGI in the germline V gene (reference sequence). V lost 2 bases and J lost 4, with 11 bases in between. The CDR3 loop spans 14 amino acids. The CDR3 coding sequence is TGTGCCAGCAGTTACATGCAGGGAAGCACTGAAGCTTTCTTT. As protein: CASSYMQGSTEAFF.

V gene TRBV19 combines with J gene TRBJ2-4, with a possible D match to TRBD2 (5 bases). The V gene's germline CDR1 is LNHDA and CDR2 SQIVND (reference sequence). The CDR3 sequence is 15 residues long. V lost 3 bases, J lost 7 bases, and 16 bases lay in between. The CDR3 protein is CASSIYTLSGNIQYF. The CDR3 DNA sequence: TGTGCCAGTAGTATTTACACACTCTCGGGGAACATTCAGTACTTC.

The chain has TRBV11-2 and TRBJ2-3, with D hard to call. Per the germline V gene, CDR1 is SGHAT and CDR2 is FQNNGV. V was cut by 0 bases and J by 0 bases, with 7 bases left in between. This CDR3 has 15 residues. CDR3 in amino acids: CASSLEFLSTDTQYF. In nucleotides, the CDR3 is TGTGCCAGCAGCTTAGAGTTTCTAAGCACAGATACGCAGTATTTT.